This TCR beta chain was recovered during a study of T-cell memory formation after mild COVID-19. Each CDR3 protein gets one entry after TCRdb re-called the 5' RACE reads with MiXCR. Among fewer than 650,000 distinct CDR3 sequences listed, 20% to 25% were seen once. The V gene lost 0 bases and the J gene lost 3 bases, with 9 bases spanning the gap. The CDR3 sequence is 14 residues long. Germline lookup yields CDR1 SGHAT and CDR2 FQNNGV. Findings and limits, study-wide: Proof of SARS-CoV-2 specificity was absent for the second-wave clones that crested on day 37. There was a balanced CD4/CD8 profile in clones contracting day 15 to 85, and later expanders leaned CD4+.

Concerning this clonotype itself: Its target is unknown.

The receptor's source is an adult woman who had mild COVID-19 (a few samples of this study predate the infection). Cell type and time point are not known. The chain links TRBV11-2 to TRBJ2-7; the D call may be TRBD1 or TRBD2 (5 bases each). Sequencing input: PBMCs or a T cell subset sorted from them (not recorded which). This CDR3 is CASSLERGYYEQYF. The CDR3 coding sequence is TGTGCCAGCAGCTTAGAGAGGGGATACTACGAGCAGTACTTC.